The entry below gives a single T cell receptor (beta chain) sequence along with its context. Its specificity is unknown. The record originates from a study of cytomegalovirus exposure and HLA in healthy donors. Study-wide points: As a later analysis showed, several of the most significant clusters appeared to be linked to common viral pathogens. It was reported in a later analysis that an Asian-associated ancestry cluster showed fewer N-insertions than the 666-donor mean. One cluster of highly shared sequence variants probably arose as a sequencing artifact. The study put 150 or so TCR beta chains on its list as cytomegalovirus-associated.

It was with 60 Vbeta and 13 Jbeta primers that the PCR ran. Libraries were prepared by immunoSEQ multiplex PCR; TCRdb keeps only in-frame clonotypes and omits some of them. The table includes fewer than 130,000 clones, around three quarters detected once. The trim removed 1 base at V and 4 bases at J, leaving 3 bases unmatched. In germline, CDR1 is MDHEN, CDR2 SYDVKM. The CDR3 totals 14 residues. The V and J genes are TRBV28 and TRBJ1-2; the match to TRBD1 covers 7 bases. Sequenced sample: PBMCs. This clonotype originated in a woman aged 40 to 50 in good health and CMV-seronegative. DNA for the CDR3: TGTGCCAGCAGTTTATTTCCAGGGGGCTATGGCTACACCTTC. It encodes CASSLFPGGYGYTF.